A selection of T cell receptor beta chains follows, all from one sample in a study of cytomegalovirus exposure and HLA in healthy donors. TCRdb's copy holds only in-frame clones and misses some; the assay was immunoSEQ multiplex PCR. Of about 120,000 clones listed, around 76% are singletons. The sample consisted of PBMCs. These receptor sequences come from a man aged 55 to 70 in good health and CMV-seropositive. CDR3s include the opening cysteine and the closing phenylalanine or tryptophan.

TRBV5-1	TRBJ2-5	CASSFIPGQGEETQYF
TRBV5-5	TRBJ1-4	CASSETGVNEKLFF
TRBV5-1	TRBJ1-2	CASRKEMTGYPNYYGYTF
TRBV27	TRBJ2-1	CASSFIGVAGNNEQFF
TRBV5-4	TRBJ2-2	CASSLGQNTGELFF
TRBV6-1	TRBJ2-1	CASSERSYNEQFF
TRBV28	TRBJ1-2	CASTMDRGNYGYTF
TRBV10-2	TRBJ1-5	CASSWTVNQPQHF
TRBV5-6	TRBJ1-3	CASSLGGGPRSTIYF
TRBV11-2	TRBJ1-4	CASSATGADEKLFF
TRBV25-1	TRBJ2-4	CASTLDRVKKSKNIQYF
TRBV14	TRBJ2-6	CASSPGQGRVVAGANVLTF
TRBV9	TRBJ2-1	CASSLAGGWGGEQFF
TRBV7-8	TRBJ1-2	CASSRDSPNYGYTF
TRBV19	TRBJ2-7	CASSSPRLGGLDEQYF